This section outlines one T cell receptor (beta chain) sequence together with its context. The data stem from a study of shared clonotypes between healthy human individuals. Germline V gene data show CDR1 as SGHAT and CDR2 as FQNNGV. The CDR3 is 18 amino acids. V lost 6 bases to trimming and J lost 3 bases; unmatched junction nucleotides: 14. CD45RO-negative CD8 cells positively selected for CCR7 made up the naive population, which excluded terminally differentiated effector memory CD45RA+ cells. Donors comprised only Caucasian adults living in Nashville, Tennessee. The table came from immunoSEQ multiplex PCR; TCRdb's copy has only in-frame clones and leaves some out. There are about 700,000 clones in the sample; about 91% occur only once, and about 24% lies in the top ten.

Sequences were obtained from naive CD8+ T cells sorted from blood. The chain combines TRBV11-2 with TRBJ1-1; TRBD1 matches 12 bases. The TCR was taken from a man aged 25 to 40 in good health. The CDR3 reads CASRDRDRGRKWDTEAFF. Written as DNA, the CDR3 is TGTGCCAGCAGGGACCGGGACAGGGGGCGCAAATGGGACACTGAAGCTTTCTTT.